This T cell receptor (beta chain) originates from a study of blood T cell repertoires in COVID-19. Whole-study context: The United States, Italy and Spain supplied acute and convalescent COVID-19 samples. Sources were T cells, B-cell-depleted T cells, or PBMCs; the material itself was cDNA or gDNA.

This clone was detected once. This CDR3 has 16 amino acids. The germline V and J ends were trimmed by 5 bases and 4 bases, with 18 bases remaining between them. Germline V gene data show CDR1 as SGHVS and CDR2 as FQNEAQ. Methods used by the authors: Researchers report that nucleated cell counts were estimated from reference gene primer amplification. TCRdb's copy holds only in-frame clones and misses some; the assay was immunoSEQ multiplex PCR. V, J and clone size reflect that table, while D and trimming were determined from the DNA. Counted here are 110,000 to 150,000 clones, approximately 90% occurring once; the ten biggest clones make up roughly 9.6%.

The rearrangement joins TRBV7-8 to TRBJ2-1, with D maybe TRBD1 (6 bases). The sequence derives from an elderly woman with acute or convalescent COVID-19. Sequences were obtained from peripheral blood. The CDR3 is CASSQGVRDNYNEQFF. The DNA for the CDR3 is TGTGCCAGCAGCCAAGGAGTCCGGGACAATTACAATGAGCAGTTCTTC.